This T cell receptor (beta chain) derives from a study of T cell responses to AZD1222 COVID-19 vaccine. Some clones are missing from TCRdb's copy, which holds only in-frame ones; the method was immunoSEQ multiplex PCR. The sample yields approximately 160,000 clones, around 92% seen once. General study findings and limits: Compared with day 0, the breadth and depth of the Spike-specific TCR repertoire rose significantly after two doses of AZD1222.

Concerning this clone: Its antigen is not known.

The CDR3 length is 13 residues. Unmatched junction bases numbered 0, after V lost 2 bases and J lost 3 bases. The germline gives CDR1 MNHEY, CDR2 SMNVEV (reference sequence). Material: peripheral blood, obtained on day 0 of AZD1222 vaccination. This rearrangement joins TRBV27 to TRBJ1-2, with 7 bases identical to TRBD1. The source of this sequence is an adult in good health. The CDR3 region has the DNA TGTGCCAGCAGTTTACAGGGGGACTATGGCTACACCTTC. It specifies CASSLQGDYGYTF.